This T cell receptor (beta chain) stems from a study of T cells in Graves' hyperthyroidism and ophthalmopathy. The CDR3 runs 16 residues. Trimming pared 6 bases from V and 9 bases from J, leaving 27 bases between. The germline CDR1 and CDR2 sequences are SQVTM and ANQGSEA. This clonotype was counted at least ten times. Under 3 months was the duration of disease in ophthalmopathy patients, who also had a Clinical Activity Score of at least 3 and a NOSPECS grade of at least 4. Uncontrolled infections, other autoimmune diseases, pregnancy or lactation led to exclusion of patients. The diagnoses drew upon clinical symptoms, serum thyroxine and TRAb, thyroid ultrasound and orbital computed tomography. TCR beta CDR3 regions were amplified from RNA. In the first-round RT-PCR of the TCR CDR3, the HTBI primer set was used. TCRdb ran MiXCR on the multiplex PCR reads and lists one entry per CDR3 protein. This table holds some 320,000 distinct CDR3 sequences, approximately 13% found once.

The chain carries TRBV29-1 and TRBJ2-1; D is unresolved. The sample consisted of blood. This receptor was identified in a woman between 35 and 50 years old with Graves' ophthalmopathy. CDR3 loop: CSVLPAQQVPLGEQFF. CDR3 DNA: TGCAGCGTGTTGCCCGCCCAACAAGTTCCCCTCGGTGAGCAGTTCTTC.